These 4 T cell receptor beta chains were all obtained from the same sample, sequenced in a study of T cell responses to AZD1222 COVID-19 vaccine. TCRdb keeps only in-frame clones here, not all; method: immunoSEQ multiplex PCR. The table lists about 120,000 clones, over 75% of them singletons. The sequencing here drew on peripheral blood, taken on day 0 of AZD1222 vaccination. Receptors originate from an adult in good health.

This clone was counted a few times. The gene calls are TRBV7-6 and TRBJ2-3, with D unclear. Trimming left V 1 base short and J 0 bases short, with 5 bases between. In germline, CDR1 is SGHVS, CDR2 FNYEAQ. This CDR3 is built from 14 residues. The DNA for the CDR3 is TGTGCCAGCAGCTTAGAACCGAGCACAGATACGCAGTATTTT. It specifies CASSLEPSTDTQYF.

The gene calls are TRBV18 and TRBJ1-6; D is unresolved. The germline V gene encodes CDR1 KGHSH and CDR2 LQKENI. Trimming left V 2 bases short and J 8 bases short, with 7 bases between. The CDR3 is 13 residues long. Here the CDR3 reads CASSPMGDSPLHF. Written as DNA, the CDR3 is TGTGCCAGCTCACCAATGGGTGATTCACCCCTCCACTTT.

V and J are TRBV11-2 and TRBJ1-3, with TRBD1 as a possible D gene (5 bases). The ends were cut back, 2 bases at V and 0 bases at J, with 11 bases in the middle. CDR1 and CDR2 (germline): SGHAT, FQNNGV. The CDR3 spans 16 residues. The CDR3 DNA sequence: TGTGCCAGCAGCTTAATACAGGACTTCTCTGGAAACACCATATATTTT. This translates into CASSLIQDFSGNTIYF.

The chain recombines TRBV7-3 with TRBJ2-3; D might be TRBD2 (6 bases). The CDR3 contains 15 residues. V gave up 0 bases and J gave up 0 bases, with 7 bases separating them. Looked up from germline, CDR1 is SGHTA and CDR2 is FQGTGA. CDR3 protein: CASSLTSGSTDTQYF. The CDR3 DNA sequence: TGTGCCAGCAGCTTAACTAGCGGCAGCACAGATACGCAGTATTTT.